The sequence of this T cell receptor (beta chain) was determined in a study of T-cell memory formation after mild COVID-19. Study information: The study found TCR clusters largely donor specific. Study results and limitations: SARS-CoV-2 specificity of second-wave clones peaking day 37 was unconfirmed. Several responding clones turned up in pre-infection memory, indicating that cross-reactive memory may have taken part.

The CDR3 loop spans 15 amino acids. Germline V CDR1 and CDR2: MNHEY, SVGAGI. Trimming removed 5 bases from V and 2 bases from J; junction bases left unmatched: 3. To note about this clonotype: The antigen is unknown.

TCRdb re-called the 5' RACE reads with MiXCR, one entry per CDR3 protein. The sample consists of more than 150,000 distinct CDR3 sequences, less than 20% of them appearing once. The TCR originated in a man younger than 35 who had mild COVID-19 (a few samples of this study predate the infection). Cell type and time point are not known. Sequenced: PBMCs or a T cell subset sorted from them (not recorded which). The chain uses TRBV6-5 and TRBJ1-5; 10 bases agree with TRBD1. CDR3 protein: CASSTGTGGNQPQHF. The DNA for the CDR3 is TGTGCCAGCAGTACCGGGACAGGGGGCAATCAGCCCCAGCATTTT.